This T cell receptor beta chain was captured in a study of blood T cell repertoires in COVID-19. Unmatched junction bases numbered 7, after V lost 2 bases and J lost 1 base. The CDR3 sequence is 18 residues long. CDR1 is LGHNA, CDR2 YNFKEQ, per germline. In the original processing: Quantification of nucleated cells was approximated via reference gene primer amplification. Assay: immunoSEQ multiplex PCR; the TCRdb copy retains only in-frame clones and omits some. V and J calls and clone size are copied from that table; D and trimming were computed from the DNA. The data hold roughly 18,000 clones, with 70% to 90% observed a single time.

The V and J genes are TRBV4-2 and TRBJ2-2, with 10 bases identical to TRBD2. The sample was peripheral blood. This clonotype originated in a man of 80 years or more with acute or convalescent COVID-19. The CDR3 DNA is TGTGCCAGCAGCCAACAGCTAGCGGGGGCCAGGAACACCGGGGAGCTGTTTTTT. Protein sequence: CASSQQLAGARNTGELFF.